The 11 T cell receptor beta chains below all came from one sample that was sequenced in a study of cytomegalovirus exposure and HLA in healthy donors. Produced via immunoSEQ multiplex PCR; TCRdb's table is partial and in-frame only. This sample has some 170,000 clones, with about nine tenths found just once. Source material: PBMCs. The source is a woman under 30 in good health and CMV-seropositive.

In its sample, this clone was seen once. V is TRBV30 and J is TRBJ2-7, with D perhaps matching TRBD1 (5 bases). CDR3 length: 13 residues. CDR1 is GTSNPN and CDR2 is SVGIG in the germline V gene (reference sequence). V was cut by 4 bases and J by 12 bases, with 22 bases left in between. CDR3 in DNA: TGTGCCTGGACGAATGGTATAGGGGTGCCCTTGTACTTC. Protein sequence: CAWTNGIGVPLYF.

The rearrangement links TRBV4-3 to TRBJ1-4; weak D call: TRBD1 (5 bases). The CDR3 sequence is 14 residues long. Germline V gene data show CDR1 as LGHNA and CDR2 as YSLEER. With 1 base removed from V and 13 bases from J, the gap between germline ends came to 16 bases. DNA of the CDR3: TGCGCCAGCAGCCAAGTCTCCTCTATCGGGGGACTGTTTTTT. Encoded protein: CASSQVSSIGGLFF.

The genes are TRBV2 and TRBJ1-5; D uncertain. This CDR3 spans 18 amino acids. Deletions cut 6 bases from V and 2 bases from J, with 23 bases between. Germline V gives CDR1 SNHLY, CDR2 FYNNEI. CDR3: CASSLRVYRYIGNQPQHF. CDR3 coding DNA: TGTGCCAGCAGCCTCCGGGTCTATCGATACATAGGCAATCAGCCCCAGCATTTT.

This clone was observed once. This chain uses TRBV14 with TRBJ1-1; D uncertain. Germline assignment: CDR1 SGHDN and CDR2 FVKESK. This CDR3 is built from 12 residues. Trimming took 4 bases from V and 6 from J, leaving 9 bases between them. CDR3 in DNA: TGTGCCAGCAGCCCCCTCCAGGCTGAAGCTTTCTTT. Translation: CASSPLQAEAFF.

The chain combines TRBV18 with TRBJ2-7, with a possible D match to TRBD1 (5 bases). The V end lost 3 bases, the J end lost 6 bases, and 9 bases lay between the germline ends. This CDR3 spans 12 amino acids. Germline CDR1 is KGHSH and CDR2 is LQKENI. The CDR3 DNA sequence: TGTGCCAGCTCACCTCAGGGATTCGAGCAGTACTTC. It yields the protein CASSPQGFEQYF.

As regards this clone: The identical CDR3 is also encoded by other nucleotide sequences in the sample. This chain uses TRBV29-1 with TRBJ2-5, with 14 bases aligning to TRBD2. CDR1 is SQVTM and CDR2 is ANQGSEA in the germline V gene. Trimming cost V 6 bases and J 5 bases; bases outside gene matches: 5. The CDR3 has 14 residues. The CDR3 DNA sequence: TGCAGCGTAGAGGGACTAGCGGGAGTGGAGACCCAGTACTTC. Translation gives CSVEGLAGVETQYF.

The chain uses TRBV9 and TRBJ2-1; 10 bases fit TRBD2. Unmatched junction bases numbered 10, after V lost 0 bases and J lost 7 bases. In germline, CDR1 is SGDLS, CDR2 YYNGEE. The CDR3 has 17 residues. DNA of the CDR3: TGTGCCAGCAGCGTAGCCCCCGCGGGTAGCGGGAGGAATGAGCAGTTCTTC. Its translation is CASSVAPAGSGRNEQFF.

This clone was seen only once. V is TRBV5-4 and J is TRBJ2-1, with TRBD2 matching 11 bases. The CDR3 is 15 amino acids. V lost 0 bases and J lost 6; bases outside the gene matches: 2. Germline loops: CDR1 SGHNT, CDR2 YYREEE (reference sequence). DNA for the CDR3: TGTGCCAGCAGCTTGGTAGCGGGAGGGGGCAATGAGCAGTTCTTC. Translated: CASSLVAGGGNEQFF.

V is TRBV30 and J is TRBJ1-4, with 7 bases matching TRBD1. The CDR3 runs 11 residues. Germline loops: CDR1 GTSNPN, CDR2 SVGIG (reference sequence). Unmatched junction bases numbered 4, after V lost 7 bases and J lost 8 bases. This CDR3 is CASETGEKLFF. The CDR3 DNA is TGTGCCTCCGAGACAGGGGAAAAACTGTTTTTT.

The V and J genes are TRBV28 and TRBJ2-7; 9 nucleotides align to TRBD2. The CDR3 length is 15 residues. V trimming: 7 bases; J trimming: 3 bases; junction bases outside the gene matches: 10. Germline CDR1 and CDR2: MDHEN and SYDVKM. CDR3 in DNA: TGTGCCAGCAACACCTTAGCGGGAGCGCGCTACGAGCAGTACTTC. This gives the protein CASNTLAGARYEQYF.

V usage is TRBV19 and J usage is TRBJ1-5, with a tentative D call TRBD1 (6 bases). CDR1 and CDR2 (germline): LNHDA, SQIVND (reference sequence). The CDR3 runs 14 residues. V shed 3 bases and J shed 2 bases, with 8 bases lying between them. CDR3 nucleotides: TGTGCCAGTAGTATTTGGACAGGCAATCAGCCCCAGCATTTT. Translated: CASSIWTGNQPQHF.